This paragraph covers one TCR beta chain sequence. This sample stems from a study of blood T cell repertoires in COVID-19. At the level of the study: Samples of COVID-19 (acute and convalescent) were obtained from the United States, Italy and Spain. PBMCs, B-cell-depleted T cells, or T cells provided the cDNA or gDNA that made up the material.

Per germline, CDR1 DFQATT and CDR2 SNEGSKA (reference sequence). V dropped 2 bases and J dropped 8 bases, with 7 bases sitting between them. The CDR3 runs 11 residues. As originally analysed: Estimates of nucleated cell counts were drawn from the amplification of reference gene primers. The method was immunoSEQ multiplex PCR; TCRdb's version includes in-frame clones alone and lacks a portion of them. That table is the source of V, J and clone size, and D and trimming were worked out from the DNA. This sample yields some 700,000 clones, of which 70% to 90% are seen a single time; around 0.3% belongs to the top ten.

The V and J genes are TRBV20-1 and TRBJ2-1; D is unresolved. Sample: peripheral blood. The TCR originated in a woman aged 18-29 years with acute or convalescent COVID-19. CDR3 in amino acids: CSARKWHEQFF. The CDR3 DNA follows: TGCAGTGCTAGAAAGTGGCATGAGCAGTTCTTC.